The clone carrying this TCR beta chain was seen just once. What it binds is not known. With random hexamers, reverse transcription was performed on roughly 0.5 to 1 ug of RNA. From the immunoSEQ multiplex PCR reads, TCRdb called clonotypes with MiXCR, one entry per CDR3 protein. This table has roughly 130,000 distinct CDR3 sequences, roughly 95% appearing once. In germline, CDR1 is DFQATT, CDR2 SNEGSKA (reference sequence). This CDR3 comprises 13 residues. V dropped 6 bases and J dropped 3; count of bases not matched to a gene: 6. The entry originates in a study of CD8 T cells in Susac syndrome. Overall study findings and caveats: The study recognized that the number of individuals in its TCR sequencing and HLA analysis was relatively small.

Sequencing of TCR beta was carried out in blood CD8+ and CD4+ T cells. The patients who served as multiple sclerosis controls were treatment-naive and had stable or active relapsing-remitting disease that fulfilled the revised McDonald criteria. This sequence joins TRBV20-1 and TRBJ2-5, with 8 nucleotides matching TRBD2. This TCR came from a human donor with multiple sclerosis. Sequenced: CD4+ T cells from PBMCs. The CDR3 sequence is CSARRGAKETQYF. In DNA form, the CDR3 reads TGCAGTGCGCGGCGGGGGGCAAAAGAGACCCAGTACTTC.